These T cell receptor beta chains were read from a single sample in a study of T cells expressing NK-cell markers. Following a re-call of the 5' RACE reads, TCRdb has one entry per CDR3 protein and lacks DNA. This sample carries about 550,000 distinct CDR3 sequences, with 3% to 4.5% going to the ten biggest clones. The sequenced sample consisted of blood T cells: a sorted CD56 or NKG2C T cell subset, CD4+ or CD8+ T cells, or bulk PBMC T cells (not recorded which). The receptors shown here come from a man aged 18 to 35 in good health. Both conserved end residues are part of each CDR3. Fields, in order: J gene, V gene, CDR3 protein.

J: TRBJ2-5
V: TRBV20-1
CDR3: CSVPKVEETQYF

J: TRBJ2-1
V: TRBV5-1
CDR3: CASSLEADFEQFF

J: TRBJ2-3
V: TRBV3-1
CDR3: CASSQDGRGSDTQYF

J: TRBJ1-1
V: TRBV12-3/TRBV12-4
CDR3: CASGDRVVNTEAFF

J: TRBJ2-3
V: TRBV12-3/TRBV12-4
CDR3: CASSLRGHAQYF

J: TRBJ2-1
V: TRBV29-1
CDR3: CSVKGLAGVSSYNEQFF

J: TRBJ2-3
V: TRBV12-3/TRBV12-4
CDR3: CASRLTGKQYF

J: TRBJ2-2
V: TRBV24-1
CDR3: CATSDLGGEDTGELFF

J: TRBJ2-4
V: TRBV20-1
CDR3: CSARDDSNIQYF

J: TRBJ2-3
V: TRBV12-3/TRBV12-4
CDR3: CASRGPGTGTDTQYF

J: TRBJ2-5
V: TRBV29-1
CDR3: CSVAGQGYQETQYF

J: TRBJ2-1
V: TRBV6-4
CDR3: CASSELISSYNEQFF

J: TRBJ2-1
V: TRBV6-5
CDR3: CASSYMAGDYNEQFF

J: TRBJ1-1
V: TRBV18
CDR3: CASSLPRYGTEAFF

J: TRBJ2-1
V: TRBV4-1
CDR3: CASSLVGSRSSSSYNEQFF

J: TRBJ1-4
V: TRBV18
CDR3: CASSPQSATNEKLFF

J: TRBJ2-5
V: TRBV24-1
CDR3: CATSDHGREAQYF

J: TRBJ2-1
V: TRBV12-3/TRBV12-4
CDR3: CASSLREGSQEQFF

J: TRBJ1-3
V: TRBV18
CDR3: CASSPTPDSGNTIYF

J: TRBJ1-6
V: TRBV7-2
CDR3: CASSFSNSPLHF

J: TRBJ2-3
V: TRBV12-5
CDR3: CASGPGGDTQYF

J: TRBJ1-5
V: TRBV11-2
CDR3: CASSPGQGAGNQPQHF

J: TRBJ2-3
V: TRBV29-1
CDR3: CSAGGLAASSTDTQYF

J: TRBJ1-3
V: TRBV12-3/TRBV12-4
CDR3: CASSSAQGGGNTIYF

J: TRBJ2-7
V: TRBV24-1
CDR3: CATSDFSQGDEQYF

J: TRBJ2-2
V: TRBV5-1
CDR3: CASSPSGFGELFF

J: TRBJ1-3
V: TRBV30
CDR3: CAWGELFTIYF

J: TRBJ2-7
V: TRBV6-2/TRBV6-3
CDR3: CASSSREGQYF

J: TRBJ2-5
V: TRBV7-2
CDR3: CASSLPTGGLETQYF

J: TRBJ1-6
V: TRBV12-3/TRBV12-4
CDR3: CASSFGRGYSPLHF

J: TRBJ1-2
V: TRBV6-1
CDR3: CASSVTGTAGDYGYTF

J: TRBJ2-1
V: TRBV29-1
CDR3: CSVEDGVGYNEQFF

J: TRBJ2-7
V: TRBV25-1
CDR3: CASSEYSGYEQYF

J: TRBJ2-5
V: TRBV5-1
CDR3: CASSLGERAAETQYF

J: TRBJ2-7
V: TRBV5-1
CDR3: CASSLGLGQGGYEQYF

J: TRBJ2-3
V: TRBV20-1
CDR3: CSAKRSADTQYF

J: TRBJ2-2
V: TRBV27
CDR3: CASSPYNTGELFF